Below, one TCR beta chain is given with its context. The antigen is undetermined. Trimming pared 5 bases from V and 1 base from J, leaving 8 bases between. Germline loops: CDR1 KGHSH, CDR2 LQKENI. The CDR3 runs to 13 residues. PCR involved 60 Vbeta and 13 Jbeta primers. This table comes from immunoSEQ multiplex PCR, and its TCRdb copy is limited to in-frame clones, with some not included. The data show some 240,000 clones, approximately 78% seen once. The sample comes from a study of cytomegalovirus exposure and HLA in healthy donors. Study-level findings and limits: Researchers reported in a later analysis that common viral pathogens appeared linked to several top clusters. Per a prior analysis, the majority of TCR beta V segments were productive roughly 87% or roughly 30% of the time.

The chain uses TRBV18 and TRBJ1-1; the D gene is possibly TRBD1 (6 bases). Source material: PBMCs. The clonotype originates from a male donor in good health and CMV-seronegative. The CDR3 nucleotides are TGTGCCAGCTCAACGGGACAGAACACTGAAGCTTTCTTT. Amino acids: CASSTGQNTEAFF. Using reference TRBV18 and TRBJ1-1 for the parts outside the CDR3, the full variable domain is NAGVMQNPRHLVRRRGQEARLRCSPMKGHSHVYWYRQLPEEGLKFMVYLQKENIIDESGMPKERFSAEFPKEGPSILRIQQVVRGDSAAYFCASSTGQNTEAFFGQGTRLTVV.